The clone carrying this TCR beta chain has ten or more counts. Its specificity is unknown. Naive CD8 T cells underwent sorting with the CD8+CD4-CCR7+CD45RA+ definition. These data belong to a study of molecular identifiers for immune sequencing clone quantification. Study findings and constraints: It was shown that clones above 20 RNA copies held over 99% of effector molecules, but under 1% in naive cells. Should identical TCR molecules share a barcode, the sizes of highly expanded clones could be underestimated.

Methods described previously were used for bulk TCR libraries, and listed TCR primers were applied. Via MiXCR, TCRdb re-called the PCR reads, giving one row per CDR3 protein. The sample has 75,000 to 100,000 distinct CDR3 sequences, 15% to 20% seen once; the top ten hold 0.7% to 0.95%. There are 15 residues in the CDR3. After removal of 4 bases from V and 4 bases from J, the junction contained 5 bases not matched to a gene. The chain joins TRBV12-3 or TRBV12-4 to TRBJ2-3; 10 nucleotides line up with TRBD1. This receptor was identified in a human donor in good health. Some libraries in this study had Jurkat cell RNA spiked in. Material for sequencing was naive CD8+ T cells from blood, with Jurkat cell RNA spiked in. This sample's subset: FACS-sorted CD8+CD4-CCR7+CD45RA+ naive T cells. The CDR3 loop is CASSSPGQGSDTQYF. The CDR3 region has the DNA TGTGCCAGCAGTTCCCCGGGACAGGGGTCAGATACGCAGTATTTT.